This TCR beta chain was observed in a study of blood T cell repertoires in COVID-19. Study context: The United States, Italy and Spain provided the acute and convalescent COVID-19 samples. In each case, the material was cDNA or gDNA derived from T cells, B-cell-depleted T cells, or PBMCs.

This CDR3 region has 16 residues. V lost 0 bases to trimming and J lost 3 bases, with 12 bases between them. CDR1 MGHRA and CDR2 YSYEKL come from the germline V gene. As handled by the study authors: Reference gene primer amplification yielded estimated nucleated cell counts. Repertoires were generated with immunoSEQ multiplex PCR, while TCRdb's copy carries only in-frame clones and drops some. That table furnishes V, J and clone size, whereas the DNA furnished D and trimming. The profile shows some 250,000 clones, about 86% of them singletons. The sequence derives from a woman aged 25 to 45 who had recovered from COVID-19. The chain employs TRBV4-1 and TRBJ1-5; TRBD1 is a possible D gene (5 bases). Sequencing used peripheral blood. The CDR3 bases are TGCGCCAGCAGCCAAGATGCCCAGGGACTCAATCAGCCCCAGCATTTT. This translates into CASSQDAQGLNQPQHF.